This TCR beta chain was recorded in a study of T cells in Graves' hyperthyroidism and ophthalmopathy. The study, taken as a whole, reports: Ophthalmopathy, as predicted by the model, came a median about seven months after the prediction.

The CDR3 regions of TCR beta were amplified from RNA transcripts. The TCR CDR3 was amplified in a first-round RT-PCR using the HTBI primer set. TCRdb re-analysed the multiplex PCR reads in MiXCR, keeping a single row per CDR3 protein. Counted here are about 500,000 distinct CDR3 sequences, roughly a sixth occurring once; the ten biggest clones make up approximately 32%. Criteria for exclusion of patients were uncontrolled infection, other autoimmune disease, pregnancy or lactation. Orbital computed tomography, thyroid ultrasound, serum thyroxine and TRAb, and clinical symptoms together informed the diagnoses. In germline, CDR1 is SGHDT, CDR2 YYEEEE. The CDR3 spans 19 residues. V dropped 8 bases and J dropped 7; count of bases not matched to a gene: 21. This clonotype was observed many times. Antigen specificity is unknown.

V gene TRBV5-6 combines with J gene TRBJ2-2; TRBD2 agrees at 12 bases. The specimen sequenced was blood. This receptor was taken from a young woman with Graves' ophthalmopathy. The CDR3 coding sequence is TGTGCCAGTGTATATCCTGGGGGACTAGCGGGTGAGGAGCACGGGGAGCTGTTTTTT. Protein sequence: CASVYPGGLAGEEHGELFF.